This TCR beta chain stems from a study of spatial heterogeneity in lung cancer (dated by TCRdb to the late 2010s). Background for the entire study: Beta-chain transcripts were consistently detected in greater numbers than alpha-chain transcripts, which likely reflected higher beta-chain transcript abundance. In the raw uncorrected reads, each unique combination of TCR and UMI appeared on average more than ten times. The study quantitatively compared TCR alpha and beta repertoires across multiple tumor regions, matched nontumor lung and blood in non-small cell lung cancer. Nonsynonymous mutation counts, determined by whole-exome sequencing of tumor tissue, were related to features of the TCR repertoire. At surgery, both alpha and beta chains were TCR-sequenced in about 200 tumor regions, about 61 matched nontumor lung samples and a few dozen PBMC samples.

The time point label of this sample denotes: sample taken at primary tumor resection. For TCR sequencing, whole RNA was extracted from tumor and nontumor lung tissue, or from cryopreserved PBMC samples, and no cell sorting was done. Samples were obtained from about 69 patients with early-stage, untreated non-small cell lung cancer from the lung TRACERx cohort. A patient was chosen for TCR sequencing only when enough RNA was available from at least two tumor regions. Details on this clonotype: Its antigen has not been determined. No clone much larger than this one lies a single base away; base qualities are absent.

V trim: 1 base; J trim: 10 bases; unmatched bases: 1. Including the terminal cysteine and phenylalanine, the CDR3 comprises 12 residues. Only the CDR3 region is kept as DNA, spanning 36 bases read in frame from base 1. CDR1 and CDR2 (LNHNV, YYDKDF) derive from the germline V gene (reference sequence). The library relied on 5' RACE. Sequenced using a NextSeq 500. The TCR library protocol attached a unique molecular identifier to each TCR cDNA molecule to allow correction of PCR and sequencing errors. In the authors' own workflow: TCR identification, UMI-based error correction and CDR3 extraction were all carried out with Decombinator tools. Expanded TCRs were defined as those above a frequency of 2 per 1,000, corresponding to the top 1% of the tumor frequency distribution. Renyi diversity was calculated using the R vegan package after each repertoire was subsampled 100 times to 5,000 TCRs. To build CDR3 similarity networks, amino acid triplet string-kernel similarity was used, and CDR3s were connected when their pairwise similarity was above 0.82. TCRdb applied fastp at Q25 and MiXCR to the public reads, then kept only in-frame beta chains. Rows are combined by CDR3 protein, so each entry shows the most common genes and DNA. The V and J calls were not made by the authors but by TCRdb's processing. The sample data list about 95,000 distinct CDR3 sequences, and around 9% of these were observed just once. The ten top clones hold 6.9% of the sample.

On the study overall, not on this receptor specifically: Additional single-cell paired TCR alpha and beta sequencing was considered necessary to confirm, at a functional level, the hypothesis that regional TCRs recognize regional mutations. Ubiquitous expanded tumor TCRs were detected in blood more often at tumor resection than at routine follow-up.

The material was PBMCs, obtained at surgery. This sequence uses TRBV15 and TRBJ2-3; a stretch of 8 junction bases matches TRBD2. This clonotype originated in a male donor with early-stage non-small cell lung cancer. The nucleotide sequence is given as TGTGCCACCAGCAGAGCCGGGGGGGCGCAGTATTTT. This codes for CATSRAGGAQYF.